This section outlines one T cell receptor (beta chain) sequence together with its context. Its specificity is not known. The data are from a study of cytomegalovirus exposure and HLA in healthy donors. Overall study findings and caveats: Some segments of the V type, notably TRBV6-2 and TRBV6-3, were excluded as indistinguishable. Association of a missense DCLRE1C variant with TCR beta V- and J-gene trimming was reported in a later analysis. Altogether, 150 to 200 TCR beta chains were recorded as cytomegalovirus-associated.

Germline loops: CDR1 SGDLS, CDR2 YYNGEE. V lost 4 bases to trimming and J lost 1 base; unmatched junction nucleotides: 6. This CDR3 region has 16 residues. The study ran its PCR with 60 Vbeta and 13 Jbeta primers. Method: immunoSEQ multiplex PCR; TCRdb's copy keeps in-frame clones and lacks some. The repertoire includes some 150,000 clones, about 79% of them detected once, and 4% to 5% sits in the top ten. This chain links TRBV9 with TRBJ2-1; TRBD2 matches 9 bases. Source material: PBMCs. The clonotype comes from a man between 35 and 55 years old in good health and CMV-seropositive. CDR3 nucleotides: TGTGCCAGCAGCCCCCCGGCGGGAGGGTCCTACAATGAGCAGTTCTTC. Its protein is CASSPPAGGSYNEQFF. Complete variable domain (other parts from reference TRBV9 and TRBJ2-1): DSGVTQTPKHLITATGQRVTLRCSPRSGDLSVYWYQQSLDQGLQFLIQYYNGEERAKGNILERFSAQQFPDLHSELNLSSLELGDSALYFCASSPPAGGSYNEQFFGPGTRLTVL.